This T cell receptor (beta chain) was recorded in a study of beta chain features in type 1 diabetes. Sequenced material consisted of expressed TCRB transcripts (all of the isolated RNA was reverse transcribed). This table comes from immunoSEQ multiplex PCR, and its TCRdb copy is limited to in-frame clones, with some not included. This sample has fewer than 400,000 clones, with under 8.5% found just once. CD4+ cells of the naive, central memory, regulatory and stem cell-like memory types were sorted via CD45RO/CCR7/CD25/CD127/CD95/CD27. Trimming stripped 5 bases from V and 2 bases from J, with 12 bases between. This CDR3 is 14 amino acids long. Germline V gene data show CDR1 as SGHRS and CDR2 as YFSETQ. In this sample, this clone turned up a few times.

The rearrangement joins TRBV5-1 to TRBJ2-3; D is unclear. The TCR was taken from a woman between 18 and 29 years old in good health. Sequencing was performed on central memory CD4+ T cells from blood. CDR3 in amino acids: CASSSASTTDTQYF. The CDR3 DNA follows: TGCGCCAGCAGTTCAGCCTCGACCACAGATACGCAGTATTTT.